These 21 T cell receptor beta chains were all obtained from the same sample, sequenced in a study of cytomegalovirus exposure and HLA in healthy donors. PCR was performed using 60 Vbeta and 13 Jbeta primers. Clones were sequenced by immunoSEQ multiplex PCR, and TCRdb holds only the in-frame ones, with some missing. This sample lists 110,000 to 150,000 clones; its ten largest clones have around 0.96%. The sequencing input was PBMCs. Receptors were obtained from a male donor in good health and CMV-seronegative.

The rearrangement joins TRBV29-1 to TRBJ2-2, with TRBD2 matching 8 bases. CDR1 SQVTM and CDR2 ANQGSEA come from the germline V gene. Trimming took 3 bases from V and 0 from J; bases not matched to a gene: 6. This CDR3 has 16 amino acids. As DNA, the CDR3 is TGCAGCGTTGAGAGTAGCGGGAACACGAACACCGGGGAGCTGTTTTTT. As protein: CSVESSGNTNTGELFF.

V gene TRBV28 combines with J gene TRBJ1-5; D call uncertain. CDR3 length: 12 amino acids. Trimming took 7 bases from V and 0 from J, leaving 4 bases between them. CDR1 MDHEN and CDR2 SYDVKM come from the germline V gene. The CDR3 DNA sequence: TGTGCCAGCACCCTTAGCAATCAGCCCCAGCATTTT. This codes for CASTLSNQPQHF.

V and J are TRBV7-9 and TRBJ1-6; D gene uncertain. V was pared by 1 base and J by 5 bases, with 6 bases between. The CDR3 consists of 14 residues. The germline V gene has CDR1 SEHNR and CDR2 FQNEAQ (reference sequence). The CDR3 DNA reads TGTGCCAGCAGCTTAGGACGGGATAATTCACCCCTCCACTTT. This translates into CASSLGRDNSPLHF.

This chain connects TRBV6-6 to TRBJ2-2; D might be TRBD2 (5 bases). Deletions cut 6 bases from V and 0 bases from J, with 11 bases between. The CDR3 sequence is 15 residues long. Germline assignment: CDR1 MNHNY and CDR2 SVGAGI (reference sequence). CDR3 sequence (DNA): TGTGCCAGCAGCGGCGGGCCTTCGAACACCGGGGAGCTGTTTTTT. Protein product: CASSGGPSNTGELFF.

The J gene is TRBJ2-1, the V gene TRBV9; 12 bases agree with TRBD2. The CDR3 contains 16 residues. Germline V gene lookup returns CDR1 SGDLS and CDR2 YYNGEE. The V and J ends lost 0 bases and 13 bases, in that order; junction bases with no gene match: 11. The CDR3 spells CASSVGGGASGGEQFF. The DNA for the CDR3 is TGTGCCAGCAGCGTAGGGGGAGGAGCTAGCGGGGGGGAACAGTTCTTC.

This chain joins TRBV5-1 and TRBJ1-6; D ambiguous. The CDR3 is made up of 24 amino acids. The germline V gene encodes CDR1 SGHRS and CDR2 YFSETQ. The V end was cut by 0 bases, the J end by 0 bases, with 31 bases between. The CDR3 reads CASSLGGRGLSLRIPVSYNSPLHF. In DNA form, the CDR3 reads TGCGCCAGCAGCTTGGGAGGCCGGGGTTTATCCCTACGGATACCGGTCTCCTATAATTCACCCCTCCACTTT.

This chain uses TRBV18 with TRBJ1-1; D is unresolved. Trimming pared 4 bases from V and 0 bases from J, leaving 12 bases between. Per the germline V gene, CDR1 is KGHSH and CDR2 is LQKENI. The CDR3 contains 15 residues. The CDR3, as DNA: TGTGCCAGCTCACATAACCAGGAACTGAACACTGAAGCTTTCTTT. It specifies CASSHNQELNTEAFF. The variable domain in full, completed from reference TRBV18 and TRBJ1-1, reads NAGVMQNPRHLVRRRGQEARLRCSPMKGHSHVYWYRQLPEEGLKFMVYLQKENIIDESGMPKERFSAEFPKEGPSILRIQQVVRGDSAAYFCASSHNQELNTEAFFGQGTRLTVV.

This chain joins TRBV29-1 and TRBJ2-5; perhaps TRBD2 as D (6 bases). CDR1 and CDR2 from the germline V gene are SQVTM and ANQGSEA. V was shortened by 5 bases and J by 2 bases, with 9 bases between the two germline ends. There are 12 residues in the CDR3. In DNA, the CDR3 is TGCAGCGTTTCTGCGGGGCAAGAGACCCAGTACTTC. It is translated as CSVSAGQETQYF.

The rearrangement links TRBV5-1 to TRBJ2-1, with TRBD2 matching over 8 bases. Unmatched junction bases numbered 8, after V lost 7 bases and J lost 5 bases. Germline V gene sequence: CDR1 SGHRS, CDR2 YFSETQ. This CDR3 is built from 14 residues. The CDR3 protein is CASGRGRGDNEQFF. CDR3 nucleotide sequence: TGCGCCAGCGGCCGGGGGCGGGGGGACAATGAGCAGTTCTTC.

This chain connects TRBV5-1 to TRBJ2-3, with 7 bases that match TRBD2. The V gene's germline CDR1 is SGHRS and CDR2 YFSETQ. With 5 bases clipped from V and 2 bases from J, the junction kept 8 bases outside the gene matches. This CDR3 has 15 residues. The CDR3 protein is CASRVLANPTDTQYF. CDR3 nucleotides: TGCGCCAGCAGGGTACTAGCGAATCCCACAGATACGCAGTATTTT.

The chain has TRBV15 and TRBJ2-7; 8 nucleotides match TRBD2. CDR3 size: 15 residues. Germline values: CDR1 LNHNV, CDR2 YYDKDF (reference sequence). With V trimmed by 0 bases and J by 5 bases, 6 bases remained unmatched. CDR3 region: CATSRDGGTRNEQYF. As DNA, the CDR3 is TGTGCCACCAGCAGAGATGGCGGGACTAGGAACGAGCAGTACTTC.

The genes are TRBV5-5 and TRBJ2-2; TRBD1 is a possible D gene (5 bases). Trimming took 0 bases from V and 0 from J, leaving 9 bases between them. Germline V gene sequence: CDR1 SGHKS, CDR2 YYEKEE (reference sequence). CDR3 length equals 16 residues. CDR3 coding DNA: TGTGCCAGCAGCTTGGCGGTAGGGGCGAACACCGGGGAGCTGTTTTTT. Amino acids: CASSLAVGANTGELFF.

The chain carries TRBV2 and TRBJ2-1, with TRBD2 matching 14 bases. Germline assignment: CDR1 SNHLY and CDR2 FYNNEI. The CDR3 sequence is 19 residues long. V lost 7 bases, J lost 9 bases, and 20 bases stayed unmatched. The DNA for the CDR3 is TGTGCCAGCAACGCCGGGACTAGCGGGAGTTCCCCCCGAGACAGTGAGCAGTTCTTC. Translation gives CASNAGTSGSSPRDSEQFF.

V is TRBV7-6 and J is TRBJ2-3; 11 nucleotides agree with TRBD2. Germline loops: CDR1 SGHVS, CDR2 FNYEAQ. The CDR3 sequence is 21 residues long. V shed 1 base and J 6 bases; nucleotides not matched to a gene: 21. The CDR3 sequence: CASSLEGISGASGRLEDTQYF. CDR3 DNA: TGTGCCAGCAGCTTAGAGGGGATTAGCGGGGCTAGCGGGAGGCTCGAGGATACGCAGTATTTT.

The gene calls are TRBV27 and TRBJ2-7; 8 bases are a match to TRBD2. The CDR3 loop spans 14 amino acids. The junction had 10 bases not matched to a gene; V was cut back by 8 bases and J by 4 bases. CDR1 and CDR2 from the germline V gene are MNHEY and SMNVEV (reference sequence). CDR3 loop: CASGSSGKGYEQYF. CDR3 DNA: TGTGCCAGCGGCAGTAGCGGGAAAGGATACGAGCAGTACTTC.

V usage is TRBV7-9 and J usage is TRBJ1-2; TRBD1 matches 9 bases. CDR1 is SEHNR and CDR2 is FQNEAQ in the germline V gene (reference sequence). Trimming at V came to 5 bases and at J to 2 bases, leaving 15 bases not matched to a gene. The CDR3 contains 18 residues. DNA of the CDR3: TGTGCCAGCAGCCCGGCATGGGGACAGGGAAGACCGAACTATGGCTACACCTTC. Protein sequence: CASSPAWGQGRPNYGYTF.

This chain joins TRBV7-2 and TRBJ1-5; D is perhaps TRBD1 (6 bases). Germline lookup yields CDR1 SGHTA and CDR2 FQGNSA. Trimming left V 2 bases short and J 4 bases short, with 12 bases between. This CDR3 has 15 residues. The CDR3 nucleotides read TGTGCCAGCAGCTTAACAGGGTTGGAGAATCAGCCCCAGCATTTT. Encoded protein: CASSLTGLENQPQHF.

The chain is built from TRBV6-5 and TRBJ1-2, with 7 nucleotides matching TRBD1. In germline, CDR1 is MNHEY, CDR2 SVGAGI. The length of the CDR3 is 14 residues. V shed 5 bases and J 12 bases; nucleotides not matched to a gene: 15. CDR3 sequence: CASSPSGGVLGDTF. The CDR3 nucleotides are TGTGCCAGCAGTCCTTCAGGGGGTGTCCTGGGTGACACCTTC.

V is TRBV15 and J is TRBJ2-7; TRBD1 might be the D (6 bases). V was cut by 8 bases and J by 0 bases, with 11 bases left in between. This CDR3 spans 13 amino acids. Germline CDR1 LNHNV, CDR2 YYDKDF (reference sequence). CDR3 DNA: TGTGCCACCGGACGGGACACCTCCTACGAGCAGTACTTC. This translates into CATGRDTSYEQYF.

The CDR3 protein is CASSPTGGAYNEQFF. CDR3 in DNA: TGTGCCAGCAGCCCGACAGGGGGGGCCTACAATGAGCAGTTCTTC. This sequence joins TRBV9 and TRBJ2-1; 9 positions agree with TRBD1. V trimming: 4 bases; J trimming: 2 bases; junction bases outside the gene matches: 4. CDR3 length equals 15 residues. The germline CDR1 and CDR2 sequences are SGDLS and YYNGEE.

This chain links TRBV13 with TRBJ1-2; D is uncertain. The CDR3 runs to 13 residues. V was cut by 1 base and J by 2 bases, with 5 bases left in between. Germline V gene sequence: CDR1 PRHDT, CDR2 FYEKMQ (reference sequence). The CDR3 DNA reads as TGTGCCAGCAGCTTAGACAGAAACTATGGCTACACCTTC. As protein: CASSLDRNYGYTF. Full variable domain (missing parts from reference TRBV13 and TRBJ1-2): AAGVIQSPRHLIKEKRETATLKCYPIPRHDTVYWYQQGPGQDPQFLISFYEKMQSDKGSIPDRFSAQQFSDYHSELNMSSLELGDSALYFCASSLDRNYGYTFGSGTRLTVV.